The sequence of this T cell receptor (beta chain) was determined in a study of blood T cell repertoires in COVID-19. TCRdb's table, derived via immunoSEQ multiplex PCR, lists solely in-frame clones and lacks some. In the table there are approximately 160,000 clones, approximately 87% of which are singletons. The germline V gene encodes CDR1 LGHDT and CDR2 YNNKEL (reference sequence). V lost 8 bases and J lost 9; bases outside the gene matches: 6. The CDR3 covers 13 residues. This chain connects TRBV3-1 (or the pseudogene TRBV3-2) to TRBJ1-6; 8 bases match TRBD1. The sequencing sample was made of PBMCs or T cells enriched from blood (not recorded which). The TCR originated in a woman aged 50 to 60 who had recovered from COVID-19. The CDR3 spells CASVGQGISPLHF. The DNA for the CDR3 is TGTGCCAGCGTTGGACAGGGTATTTCACCCCTCCACTTT.